This TCR beta chain was captured in a study of early T cells in non-severe SARS-CoV-2 infection (dated by TCRdb to the early 2020s). At the level of the whole study: TCR sequencing used bulk RNA from unsorted whole blood, so alpha and beta chains could not be paired.

There are many counts of this clonotype. It lacks a known antigen. Base quality data are lacking; no much larger clone is found one base away. Library preparation used 5' RACE. TCRdb lists the instrument as NextSeq 500. In the TCR library protocol, unique molecular identifiers were attached to individual cDNA molecules to correct for PCR bias and sequencing error. Both TCR alpha and beta chains were sequenced, and tight co-correlation was observed between alpha and beta sequence abundances in each sample. The authors' pipeline ran thus. V gene, J gene and CDR3 annotation of TCR sequences was performed with Decombinator V4. TCRs were defined as expanded if a significant change between any two time points was detected under a Poisson model with p below 0.0001. TCR abundances were normalised to the total number of TCRs sequenced per sample and expressed as counts per million. TRAV1-2 paired with TRAJ12, TRAJ20 or TRAJ33 defined MAIT TCRs, while TRAV10 paired with TRAJ18 defined iNKT TCRs. VDJdb, accessed 1 November 2021, was searched for CMV, EBV and SARS-CoV-2 annotated TCRs, excluding TCRs annotated for multiple antigens. TCRdb redid the processing of the public reads, applying fastp at Q25 and MiXCR, and retained in-frame beta chains. One record per CDR3 amino acid sequence lists the most common genes and DNA. The V and J calls and clone size come from TCRdb's table, not from the authors' own analysis. The sample profile shows more than 20,000 distinct CDR3 sequences; around 4% of them were found once. The top ten constitute about a fifth of the sample.

The study was a case-control design nested within a healthcare worker cohort in London, UK, with weekly nasopharyngeal swab PCR tests and blood sampling. Healthcare workers were recruited during the week of the UK lockdown, between 23 and 31 March 2020, and followed weekly for up to about 16 weeks. The paper's findings and limits, for the study overall: VDJdb matching was skewed toward anti-spike CD8 responses, so virus-specific expansions were likely underestimated and private and CD4 specificities were missed.

CDR1 KGHSH and CDR2 LQKENI are derived from the germline V gene. The trim is 3 bases for V and 0 bases for J, with a gap of 5 bases between the germline ends. Spanning cysteine to phenylalanine, the CDR3 consists of 13 amino acids. The sequence is cut down to CDR3 DNA, 39 bases in frame from base 1. Rearrangement joined TRBV18 to TRBJ1-1; there is no confident call for the D gene. The specimen was whole blood. The source is an adult who was a healthcare worker with PCR-confirmed SARS-CoV-2 infection or an uninfected control (not recorded which). The sequenced DNA is TGTGCCAGCTCACCGTCCGTGAACACTGAAGCTTTCTTT. Its translation reads: CASSPSVNTEAFF.